What follows are 4 T cell receptor beta chains derived from one specimen sequenced in a study of identical twins. TCRdb itself ran the 5' RACE reads through MiXCR, one entry per CDR3 protein. The data show hundreds of thousands of distinct CDR3 sequences, roughly 18% seen once. The sample was also reused in another study, on T cells expressing NK-cell markers.

Sequencing was done on a sample of PBMCs. All receptors derive from a woman younger than 35 in good health.

The rearrangement links TRBV7-2 to TRBJ1-3, with a weak D call TRBD1 (6 bases). Trimming shortened V by 6 bases and J by 0 bases, and 18 bases separated the two germline ends. CDR1 and CDR2 from the germline V gene are SGHTA and FQGNSA. CDR3 length: 17 residues. CDR3 protein: CASSLQGSPSSGNTIYF. DNA of the CDR3: TGTGCCAGCAGTTTACAGGGTTCGCCAAGCTCTGGAAACACCATATATTTT.

This clonotype was found a few times. The gene calls are TRBV6-5 and TRBJ1-2; unclear D gene. Trimming left V 0 bases short and J 8 bases short, with 13 bases between. The germline gives CDR1 MNHEY, CDR2 SVGAGI. The CDR3 has 14 residues. CDR3 DNA sequence: TGTGCCAGCAGTTACTCTCTCGTAGGAGTCGGCTACACCTTC. This codes for CASSYSLVGVGYTF.

This clonotype was found a few times. The chain couples TRBV20-1 to TRBJ2-1, with TRBD2 as a possible D gene (5 bases). The CDR3 totals 13 residues. Germline CDR1 DFQATT, CDR2 SNEGSKA (reference sequence). The germline V and J ends were trimmed by 7 bases and 3 bases, with 13 bases remaining between them. The chain's CDR3 is CSVPAVDYNEQFF. For the CDR3, the DNA is TGCAGTGTTCCAGCGGTTGACTACAATGAGCAGTTCTTC.

This clonotype appeared a few times. The rearrangement uses TRBV18 and TRBJ1-1; D is unresolved. Trimming left V 2 bases short and J 4 bases short, with 17 bases between. CDR3 length equals 16 residues. CDR1 is KGHSH, CDR2 LQKENI, per germline. The CDR3 is CASSPGTRRESTEAFF. CDR3 bases: TGTGCCAGCTCACCAGGAACCCGAAGGGAGAGCACTGAAGCTTTCTTT.